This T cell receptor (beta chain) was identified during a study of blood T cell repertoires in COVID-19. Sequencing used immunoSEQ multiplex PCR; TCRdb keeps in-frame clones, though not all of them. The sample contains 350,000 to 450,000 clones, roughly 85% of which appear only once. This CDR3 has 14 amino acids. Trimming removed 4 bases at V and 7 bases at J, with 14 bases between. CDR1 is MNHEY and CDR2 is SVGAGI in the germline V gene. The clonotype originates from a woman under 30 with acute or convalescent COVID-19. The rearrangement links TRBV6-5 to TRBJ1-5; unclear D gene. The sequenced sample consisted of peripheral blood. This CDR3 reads CASSSLRVLQPQHF. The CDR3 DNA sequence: TGTGCCAGCAGTTCTCTGCGGGTGTTGCAGCCCCAGCATTTT.